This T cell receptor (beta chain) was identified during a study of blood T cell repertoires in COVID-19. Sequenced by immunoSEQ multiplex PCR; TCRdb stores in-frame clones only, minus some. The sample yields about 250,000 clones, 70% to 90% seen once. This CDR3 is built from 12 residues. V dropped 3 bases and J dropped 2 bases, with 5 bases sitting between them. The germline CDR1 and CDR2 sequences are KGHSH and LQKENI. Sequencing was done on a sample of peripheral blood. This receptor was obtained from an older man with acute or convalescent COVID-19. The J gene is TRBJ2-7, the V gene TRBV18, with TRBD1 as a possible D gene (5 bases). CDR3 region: CASSPRAYEQYF. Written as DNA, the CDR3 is TGTGCCAGCTCACCCAGGGCCTACGAGCAGTACTTC.